The clone carrying this T cell receptor (beta chain) was seen ten or more times. Its target is unknown. A second 7 to 11 cycle PCR used barcoded and J-beta primers. MiXCR was run by TCRdb on the 5' RACE reads, yielding one entry per CDR3 protein. The sample contains approximately 670,000 distinct CDR3 sequences, approximately 40% of which appear only once. The record originates from a study of blood T cells in healthy people across ages. There were at least 5.5 micrograms of total RNA extracted from every sample. Unmatched junction bases numbered 3, after V lost 2 bases and J lost 5 bases. The germline CDR1 and CDR2 sequences are SQVTM and ANQGSEA. This CDR3 has 13 residues. Study-wide results and caveats: Higher diversity and more naive CD4+ cells were features of long-lived donors, compared to aged donors. For the donors, CMV status was unknown and possibly confounded expanded clonotype changes.

The material sequenced was blood. The chain joins TRBV29-1 to TRBJ2-3; 8 nucleotides align to TRBD1. This TCR derives from a man aged 80 or over in good health. Written as DNA, the CDR3 is TGCAGCGTTGAACAGGGGGCCGGAGATACGCAGTATTTT. Translating it yields CSVEQGAGDTQYF.